What follows is one TCR beta chain and its context. The data were taken from a study of control samples from healthy donors and cancer patients. Measured with immunoSEQ multiplex PCR; TCRdb has only the in-frame clones, and not every one. The sample shows about 120,000 clones, more than 85% of them seen only once. CDR3 size: 18 residues. After removal of 0 bases from V and 4 bases from J, the junction contained 12 bases not matched to a gene. Per germline, CDR1 WSHSY and CDR2 SAAADI. The material sequenced was blood. The chain has TRBV10-2 and TRBJ2-5; 9 bases match TRBD2. The receptor was isolated from a man aged 18 to 29 in good health. The CDR3 protein is CASSESKGISGSRETQYF. The CDR3 DNA reads as TGCGCCAGCAGTGAGTCGAAGGGTATTAGCGGGAGTCGAGAGACCCAGTACTTC.